Listed below are T cell receptor beta chains from one sample, sequenced in a study of T cells in Graves' hyperthyroidism and ophthalmopathy. TCRdb reprocessed the multiplex PCR reads with MiXCR, giving one entry per CDR3 protein. Among 600,000 to 700,000 distinct CDR3 sequences listed, roughly 15% were seen once. The sequenced sample was blood. All receptors come from a woman aged 40 to 50 with Graves' ophthalmopathy. CDR3s include the opening cysteine and the closing phenylalanine or tryptophan. Each record gives: V gene, D gene, J gene, clone size, CDR3 DNA, CDR3 protein. D genes are given only for firm matches. Rows give clone size only sometimes, using once, few, many, or a class for an expanded clone.

TRBV10-1	TRBD2	TRBJ2-7	many	TGCGCCAGCAGTGAGGGGACTAGCGGGTACGAGCAGTACTTC	CASSEGTSGYEQYF
TRBV6-2/TRBV6-3	TRBD1	TRBJ1-1	many	TGTGCCAGCGGTTTCTCAGGGGGCGCTGAAGCTTTCTTT	CASGFSGGAEAFF
TRBV20-1	TRBD1	TRBJ1-1	many	TGCAGTGCCCGGACGACAGGGGTTCTTGAAGCTTTCTTT	CSARTTGVLEAFF
TRBV29-1	NA	TRBJ1-1	many	TGCAGCGTTGAAACATCGAACACTGAAGCTTTCTTT	CSVETSNTEAFF
TRBV28	NA	TRBJ2-6	many	TGTGCCAGCAGGGGGGTGCCGGGAGGGGCCAACGTCCTGACTTTC	CASRGVPGGANVLTF
TRBV10-1	TRBD2	TRBJ2-7	many	TGCGCCAGCAGTGAGTTCTCGACTAGCTCCCAGTACTTC	CASSEFSTSSQYF
TRBV2	NA	TRBJ1-5	many	TGTGCCAGCAACCGACAGTACAATCAGCCCCAGCATTTT	CASNRQYNQPQHF
TRBV20-1	TRBD1	TRBJ1-5	many	TGCAGTGCTAGACGGGGGACAGGGGGCATGGAGCCCCAGCATTTT	CSARRGTGGMEPQHF
TRBV29-1	NA	TRBJ1-1	many	TGCAGCGTTGTGAGCCGGGACACTGAAGCTTTCTTT	CSVVSRDTEAFF
TRBV28	TRBD2	TRBJ2-7	many	TGTGCCAGCAGTCCCCCGGCTAGCGGGAAGTACGAGCAGTACTTC	CASSPPASGKYEQYF
TRBV11-1	NA	TRBJ1-1	NA	TGTGCCAGCAGCTCCAAATATCAAACGTACACTGAAGCTTTCTTT	CASSSKYQTYTEAFF
TRBV29-1	TRBD2	TRBJ2-5	many	TGCAGCGTTGAAGATGGCCTGCGGGGGGGCCAAGAGACCCAGTACTTC	CSVEDGLRGGQETQYF
TRBV20-1	NA	TRBJ2-5	many	TGCAGTGCTAGAGATCGAGGGGGGGGACGGGCAAAAGAGACCCAGTACTTC	CSARDRGGGRAKETQYF
TRBV28	NA	TRBJ1-5	many	TGTGCCAGCAGTTTAGGTGTTGCCAGCAATCAGCCCCAGCATTTT	CASSLGVASNQPQHF
TRBV6-1	NA	TRBJ2-7	many	TGTGCCAGCAGTGAGCTGCCGGCGGGGGAGCAGTACTTC	CASSELPAGEQYF
TRBV2	NA	TRBJ2-2	many	TGTGCCAGCAGTGTAACTAGCCCTACCTGGGACACCGGGGAGCTGTTTTTT	CASSVTSPTWDTGELFF
TRBV29-1	TRBD1	TRBJ1-2	NA	TGCAGCGTTGTAGGACAGGGCGTATATGGCTACACCTTC	CSVVGQGVYGYTF
TRBV7-6	NA	TRBJ2-2	many	TGTGCCAGCAGCTCCCTACGGGTCGCGAACACCGGAGAGCTGTTTTTT	CASSSLRVANTGELFF
TRBV28	TRBD1	TRBJ2-5	few	TGTGCCAGCAGTGGTACCGGGACAGGGGGTTTGGAGACCCAGTACTTC	CASSGTGTGGLETQYF
TRBV11-2	NA	TRBJ2-5	NA	TGTGCCAGCAACCACAACGCCGGGACCCAGTACTTC	CASNHNAGTQYF
TRBV14	NA	TRBJ1-1	many	TGTGCCAGCAGCCCCCTACAGGTCATGAACACTGAAGCTTTCTTT	CASSPLQVMNTEAFF
TRBV2	NA	TRBJ2-2	few	TGTGCCAGCAGTGTACGTCGCGACGGGGAGCTGTTTTTT	CASSVRRDGELFF
TRBV18	NA	TRBJ1-5	few	TGTGCCAGCTCACCGGAACAGGGTAATCAGCCCCAGCATTTT	CASSPEQGNQPQHF
TRBV7-2	NA	TRBJ2-5	many	TGTGCCAGCAGCGTGCCGGCTAGTCGGGTGACCCAGTACTTC	CASSVPASRVTQYF
TRBV4-1	TRBD2	TRBJ2-7	NA	TGCGCCAGCAGCCAAGATAGGCCTAGCGGCCCCGAGGTCTACGAGCAGTACTTC	CASSQDRPSGPEVYEQYF
TRBV10-3	TRBD1	TRBJ2-2	many	TGTGCCATGCGGACAGGGGGCGGGGAGCTGTTTTTT	CAMRTGGGELFF